This is a list of T cell receptor beta chains from one sample in a study of control samples from healthy donors and cancer patients. TCRdb's copy holds only in-frame clones and misses some; the assay was immunoSEQ multiplex PCR. Found here are 150,000 to 160,000 clones, roughly 92% of them singletons; the top ten hold 2% to 2.5%. Source material: blood. The receptors come from a man aged 45-60 years in good health. Both conserved end residues are part of each CDR3. Fields, in order: CDR3 length, V gene, J gene, clone size, D gene, CDR3 protein, CDR3 DNA. The D gene is left open where the match is weak. Clone size appears in some rows only: once, few, many, or a class for an expanded clone.

15	TRBV5-1	TRBJ1-4	-	TRBD1	CASSFGQGHNEKLFF	TGCGCCAGCAGCTTTGGACAGGGGCATAATGAAAAACTGTTTTTT
15	TRBV29-1	TRBJ2-3	-	TRBD2	CSVGVPFSGRDTQYF	TGCAGCGTTGGGGTTCCTTTTAGCGGGAGAGATACGCAGTATTTT
12	TRBV30	TRBJ1-1	once	-	CAWGQSNTEAFF	TGTGCCTGGGGTCAATCGAACACTGAAGCTTTCTTT
13	TRBV9	TRBJ2-5	once	-	CASSGGLQETQYF	TGTGCCAGCTCAGGGGGGCTCCAAGAGACCCAGTACTTC
14	TRBV5-1	TRBJ2-3	once	-	CASSSDAGTDTQYF	TGCGCCAGCAGCTCGGACGCCGGCACAGATACGCAGTATTTT
14	TRBV27	TRBJ2-1	-	TRBD2	CASRGVATYNEQFF	TGTGCCAGCCGGGGGGTAGCTACCTACAATGAGCAGTTCTTC
12	TRBV11-3	TRBJ2-2	once	-	CASSFYTGELFF	TGTGCCAGCAGCTTTTATACCGGGGAGCTGTTTTTT
17	TRBV4-2	TRBJ2-1	once	TRBD2	CASSQDGRASGFDEQFF	TGTGCCAGCAGCCAAGATGGTAGGGCTAGCGGGTTCGATGAGCAGTTCTTC
13	TRBV28	TRBJ1-2	-	TRBD1	CASRMGQTYGYTF	TGTGCCAGCAGAATGGGACAGACCTATGGCTACACCTTC
15	TRBV5-1	TRBJ1-4	-	-	CASSLALRSNEKLFF	TGCGCCAGCAGCTTGGCCCTGCGTTCTAATGAAAAACTGTTTTTT
13	TRBV15	TRBJ2-1	-	-	CATSRDLIGEQFF	TGTGCCACCAGCAGAGATCTAATCGGTGAGCAGTTCTTC
15	TRBV10-2	TRBJ2-2	-	-	CASGEEGSPAGELFF	TGCGCCAGCGGCGAAGAGGGTAGTCCGGCCGGGGAGCTGTTTTTT
15	TRBV27	TRBJ2-3	-	TRBD2	CASSFEGSAGVTQYF	TGTGCCAGCAGTTTTGAGGGATCGGCGGGAGTTACGCAGTATTTT
15	TRBV4-1	TRBJ1-6	-	-	CASSQEPAGRSPLHF	TGCGCCAGCAGCCAAGAACCAGCAGGGAGATCACCCCTCCACTTT
14	TRBV29-1	TRBJ2-7	-	-	CSAFRDGLSYEQYF	TGCAGCGCCTTCCGGGACGGCCTCTCCTACGAGCAGTACTTC
15	TRBV30	TRBJ2-1	-	TRBD2	CAWSPLGTSLSEQFF	TGTGCCTGGAGCCCCTTGGGGACTAGTCTCAGTGAGCAGTTCTTC
13	TRBV27	TRBJ2-1	few	-	CASSPGRTPGRFF	TGTGCCAGCAGTCCCGGCCGGACCCCCGGGCGGTTCTTC
13	TRBV5-1	TRBJ1-4	-	TRBD1	CASSLDRDEKLFF	TGCGCCAGCAGCTTAGACAGGGACGAAAAACTGTTTTTT
14	TRBV29-1	TRBJ2-1	-	TRBD2	CSVESGRAGNEQFF	TGCAGCGTTGAGAGCGGGAGGGCCGGCAATGAGCAGTTCTTC
13	TRBV7-9	TRBJ1-1	-	-	CASSLGANTEAFF	TGTGCCAGCAGCTTAGGAGCGAACACTGAAGCTTTCTTT
13	TRBV24-1	TRBJ2-7	-	-	CATSDPYTDEQYF	TGTGCCACCAGTGACCCCTACACCGACGAGCAGTACTTC
17	TRBV4-2	TRBJ2-3	few	TRBD2	CASSQEVAGGSTDTQYF	TGTGCCAGCAGCCAAGAGGTAGCGGGAGGGAGTACAGATACGCAGTATTTT
13	TRBV18	TRBJ1-5	-	TRBD1	CASSTGENQPQHF	TGTGCCAGCTCGACAGGGGAAAATCAGCCCCAGCATTTT
16	TRBV19	TRBJ2-3	once	TRBD1	CASRGRWTGSTDTQYF	TGTGCCAGTAGGGGTAGGTGGACAGGGAGTACAGATACGCAGTATTTT
15	TRBV11-3	TRBJ2-1	-	-	CASSLSGSSYNEQFF	TGTGCCAGCAGCTTAAGTGGGAGCTCCTACAATGAGCAGTTCTTC
15	TRBV21-1	TRBJ2-7	-	-	CASSKLSGRVKEQYF	TGTGCCAGCAGCAAACTAAGCGGGAGGGTAAAAGAGCAGTACTTC
14	TRBV5-1	TRBJ2-1	-	TRBD2	CASSQLSGSHEQFF	TGCGCCAGCAGCCAATTAAGCGGGAGCCATGAGCAGTTCTTC
15	TRBV10-3	TRBJ2-1	-	TRBD2	CAISERLAGDNEQFF	TGTGCCATCAGTGAGCGTCTAGCGGGGGACAATGAGCAGTTCTTC
14	TRBV6-6	TRBJ2-7	-	-	CASSGSFSSYEQYF	TGTGCCAGCAGTGGGAGTTTTAGCTCCTACGAGCAGTACTTC
14	TRBV18	TRBJ2-4	-	TRBD1	CASSQGTDRAIQYF	TGTGCCAGCTCACAAGGAACTGACAGGGCCATTCAGTACTTC
10	TRBV7-8	TRBJ1-1	-	-	CASSSGTAFF	TGTGCCAGCAGTTCCGGGACGGCTTTCTTT
14	TRBV21-1	TRBJ1-1	-	-	CASSLVTVNTEAFF	TGTGCCAGCAGCTTAGTGACGGTAAACACTGAAGCTTTCTTT
10	TRBV10-3	TRBJ2-2	-	-	CAIPTGELFF	TGTGCCATCCCCACCGGGGAGCTGTTTTTT
17	TRBV15	TRBJ2-1	-	TRBD2	CATSRVRLAGGLNEQFF	TGTGCCACCAGCAGAGTCAGGCTAGCGGGAGGTCTGAATGAGCAGTTCTTC
13	TRBV3-1/TRBV3-2	TRBJ1-6	-	-	CASSRPNNSPLHF	TGTGCCAGCAGCCGCCCCAATAATTCACCCCTCCACTTT
17	TRBV19	TRBJ2-3	-	TRBD2	CASSISRGLANRNTQYF	TGTGCCAGTAGTATTAGCCGCGGACTAGCGAACCGAAATACGCAGTATTTT
15	TRBV6-2/TRBV6-3	TRBJ2-7	once	TRBD2	CASSYELAGDHEQYF	TGTGCCAGCAGTTACGAGTTAGCGGGAGACCACGAGCAGTACTTC
16	TRBV7-8	TRBJ2-7	-	TRBD1	CASSSPGGQVTYEQYF	TGTGCCAGCAGCTCCCCTGGGGGACAGGTCACCTACGAGCAGTACTTC
14	TRBV7-2	TRBJ2-2	-	-	CASSLNRVSGELFF	TGTGCCAGCAGCCTGAACAGGGTATCCGGGGAGCTGTTTTTT
14	TRBV6-5	TRBJ1-1	-	-	CASNNGLGGTEAFF	TGTGCCAGCAACAACGGGTTAGGGGGCACTGAAGCTTTCTTT
16	TRBV27	TRBJ2-7	-	-	CASSLMRAGGSYEQYF	TGTGCCAGCAGTTTGATGAGGGCCGGGGGCTCCTACGAGCAGTACTTC
13	TRBV5-4	TRBJ2-5	-	-	CASSPILQETQYF	TGTGCCAGCAGCCCAATCCTCCAAGAGACCCAGTACTTC
17	TRBV19	TRBJ2-2	-	-	CASSPKRTLRDTGELFF	TGTGCCAGTAGTCCCAAAAGGACTCTACGTGACACCGGGGAGCTGTTTTTT
15	TRBV18	TRBJ2-4	-	TRBD1	CASSPPQGDKNIQYF	TGTGCCAGCTCACCCCCACAGGGGGACAAAAACATTCAGTACTTC
18	TRBV3-1/TRBV3-2	TRBJ1-6	-	TRBD1	CASSHPFEGQGANSPLHF	TGTGCCAGCAGCCACCCCTTCGAAGGACAGGGGGCTAATTCACCCCTCCACTTT
13	TRBV6-6	TRBJ2-1	-	-	CASSHQGNNEQFF	TGTGCCAGCAGCCACCAGGGAAACAATGAGCAGTTCTTC
11	TRBV5-4	TRBJ2-1	-	-	CASSKPNEQFF	TGTGCCAGCAGCAAGCCTAATGAACAGTTCTTC
15	TRBV11-1	TRBJ2-2	once	TRBD2	CASSIYGTSTGELFF	TGTGCCAGCAGCATATATGGGACTAGCACCGGGGAGCTGTTTTTT
16	TRBV28	TRBJ2-6	-	-	CASSPPPGAGANVLTF	TGTGCCAGCAGTCCCCCCCCAGGGGCTGGGGCCAACGTCCTGACTTTC
16	TRBV10-3	TRBJ1-2	-	TRBD1	CAISGSRRQGSYGYTF	TGTGCCATCAGTGGGTCTCGTCGACAGGGCTCCTATGGCTACACCTTC
13	TRBV19	TRBJ2-5	medium-sized	-	CASSIAYRETQYF	TGTGCCAGTAGTATAGCATACCGAGAGACCCAGTACTTC
15	TRBV6-1	TRBJ2-4	-	-	CTSSDPGLAKNIQYF	TGTACCAGCAGTGACCCGGGGTTAGCCAAAAACATTCAGTACTTC
13	TRBV28	TRBJ2-7	-	-	CAILARDGKEQYF	TGTGCCATCCTCGCGAGGGACGGTAAGGAGCAGTACTTC
14	TRBV28	TRBJ1-1	-	-	CASSFPPIGPEAFF	TGTGCCAGCAGTTTCCCGCCGATTGGCCCTGAAGCTTTCTTT
13	TRBV28	TRBJ2-7	-	-	CASSLTAGYEQYF	TGTGCCAGCAGTTTAACTGCAGGGTACGAGCAGTACTTC
13	TRBV19	TRBJ1-6	-	-	CASSGDYNSPLHF	TGTGCCAGTTCGGGGGATTATAATTCACCCCTCCACTTT
15	TRBV7-9	TRBJ1-1	-	-	CASSLVGRKNTEAFF	TGTGCCAGCAGCTTAGTTGGCAGAAAGAACACTGAAGCTTTCTTT
14	TRBV18	TRBJ1-5	-	-	CASSPQGGGQPQHF	TGTGCCAGCTCACCTCAGGGAGGGGGGCAGCCCCAGCATTTT
17	TRBV25-1	TRBJ2-7	few	-	CASSDPRGQVDSYEQYF	TGTGCCAGCAGTGATCCTAGGGGTCAGGTCGACTCCTACGAGCAGTACTTC
15	TRBV15	TRBJ2-1	-	-	CATSGTGGFWNEQFF	TGTGCCACCAGCGGGACTGGGGGTTTTTGGAATGAGCAGTTCTTC